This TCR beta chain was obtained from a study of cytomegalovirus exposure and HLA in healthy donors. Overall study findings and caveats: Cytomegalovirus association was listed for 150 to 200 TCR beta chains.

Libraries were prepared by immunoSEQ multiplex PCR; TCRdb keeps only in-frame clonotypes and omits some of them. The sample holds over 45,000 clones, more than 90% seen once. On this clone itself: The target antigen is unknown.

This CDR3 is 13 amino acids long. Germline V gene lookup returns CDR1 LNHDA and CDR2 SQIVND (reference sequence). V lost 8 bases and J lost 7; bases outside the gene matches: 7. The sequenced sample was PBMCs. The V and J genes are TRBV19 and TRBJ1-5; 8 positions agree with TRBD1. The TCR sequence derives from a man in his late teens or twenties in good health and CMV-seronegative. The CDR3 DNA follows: TGTGCCAGTGGGGAAGACAGGGGCCAGCCCCAGCATTTT. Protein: CASGEDRGQPQHF.